The source of this TCR beta chain is a study of blood T cell repertoires in COVID-19. Study information: Donors in the United States, Italy and Spain gave samples during acute or convalescent COVID-19.

As handled by the study authors: Reference gene primers were amplified, and this amplification served to estimate nucleated cell counts. Assay: immunoSEQ multiplex PCR; the TCRdb copy retains only in-frame clones and omits some. The D gene and trimming were derived from the DNA, and the V and J assignments and clone size from that table. The sample yields about 230,000 clones, approximately 88% seen once. The ends were cut back, 2 bases at V and 10 bases at J, with 9 bases in the middle. This CDR3 comprises 13 residues. Germline V CDR1 and CDR2: LGHDT, YNNKEL (reference sequence). This receptor was obtained from a man aged 35 to 55 with acute or convalescent COVID-19. Sequencing used peripheral blood. The chain couples TRBV3-1 (or the pseudogene TRBV3-2) to TRBJ1-6; D possibly corresponds to TRBD1 (6 bases). The CDR3 region has the DNA TGTGCCAGCAGCCAACAGACAGGCTCACCCCTCCACTTT. As protein: CASSQQTGSPLHF.